The clone carrying this TCR beta chain was detected only a few times. Its antigen is undetermined. The data were taken from a study of blood T cells in healthy people across ages. Turning to the study itself: Roughly one uniquely barcoded beta molecule per two T cells was captured. Study-wide points: Higher diversity, along with more naive CD4+ cells, distinguished long-lived donors from aged donors. The authors considered diversity estimates from one million T cells to be underestimates.

The CDR3 consists of 15 residues. Per the germline V gene, CDR1 is DFQATT and CDR2 is SNEGSKA (reference sequence). Trimming stripped 6 bases from V and 4 bases from J, with 22 bases between. Primed by a sample-barcoded 5' primer and a J-beta primer mix, a second PCR proceeded for 7 to 11 cycles. TCRdb ran MiXCR on the 5' RACE reads and lists one entry per CDR3 protein. The sample contains some 920,000 distinct CDR3 sequences, roughly 51% of which appear only once. Total RNA extraction produced at least 5.5 micrograms (per sample) for the study. This TCR was sampled from an older woman in good health. This chain joins TRBV20-1 and TRBJ2-7; a weak D match, TRBD2 (6 bases). Sequencing used blood. The CDR3 region has the DNA TGCAGTGCACTAACTAGCTTTTTATCTCCGTACGAGCAGTACTTC. Translating gives CSALTSFLSPYEQYF.